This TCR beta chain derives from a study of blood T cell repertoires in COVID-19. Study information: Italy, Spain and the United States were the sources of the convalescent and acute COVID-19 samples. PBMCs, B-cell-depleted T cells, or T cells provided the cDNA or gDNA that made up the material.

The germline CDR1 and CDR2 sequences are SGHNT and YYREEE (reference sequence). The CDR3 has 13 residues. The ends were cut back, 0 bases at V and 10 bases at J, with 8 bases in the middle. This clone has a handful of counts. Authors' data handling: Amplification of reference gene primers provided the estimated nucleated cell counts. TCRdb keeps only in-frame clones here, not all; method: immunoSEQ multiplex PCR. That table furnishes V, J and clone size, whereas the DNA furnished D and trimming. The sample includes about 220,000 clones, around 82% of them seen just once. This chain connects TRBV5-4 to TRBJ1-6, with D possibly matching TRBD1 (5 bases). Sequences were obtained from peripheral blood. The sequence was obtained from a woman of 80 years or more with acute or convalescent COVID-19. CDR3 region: CASSLDRQSPLHF. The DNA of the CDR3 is TGTGCCAGCAGCTTGGACAGGCAGTCACCCCTCCACTTT.